These T cell receptor beta chains were read from a single sample in a study of beta chain features in type 1 diabetes. Generated by immunoSEQ multiplex PCR, the TCRdb table keeps only in-frame clones and is missing some. The sample includes roughly 170,000 clones, less than 15% of them seen just once. The material sequenced was central memory CD4+ T cells from blood. The receptors come from a woman aged 18 to 35 in good health. Both conserved end residues are part of each CDR3. A D gene is named only where the DNA matches it firmly. Some rows mark clone size as missing; the rest say once, few, many or name a class of expanded clone.

v_call: TRBV30
d_call: TRBD1
clone_size: -
j_call: TRBJ1-5
cdr3_nt: TGTGCCTGGAGTGTCGACAGGGGCGGCAATCAGCCCCAGCATTTT
cdr3_aa: CAWSVDRGGNQPQHF

v_call: TRBV7-2
d_call: -
clone_size: many
j_call: TRBJ1-2
cdr3_nt: TGTGCCAGCAGCTTAGAGCCTCACTTTGGCTACACCTTC
cdr3_aa: CASSLEPHFGYTF

v_call: TRBV5-1
d_call: -
clone_size: -
j_call: TRBJ1-2
cdr3_nt: TGCGCCAGCAGCCCGACAGGATACCGGTGGCACTATGGCTACACCTTC
cdr3_aa: CASSPTGYRWHYGYTF

v_call: TRBV10-3
d_call: -
clone_size: -
j_call: TRBJ1-5
cdr3_nt: TGTGCCATCAGTGGGGGAGGGGATCAGCCCCAGCATTTT
cdr3_aa: CAISGGGDQPQHF

v_call: TRBV7-3
d_call: -
clone_size: -
j_call: TRBJ1-1
cdr3_nt: TGTGCCAGCAGCTCTCAGAAGAACACTGAAGCTTTCTTT
cdr3_aa: CASSSQKNTEAFF

v_call: TRBV9
d_call: -
clone_size: -
j_call: TRBJ1-1
cdr3_nt: TGTGCCAGCAGCGTAGCGGCAGGCTTGAACACTGAAGCTTTCTTT
cdr3_aa: CASSVAAGLNTEAFF

v_call: TRBV11-1
d_call: TRBD1
clone_size: few
j_call: TRBJ1-1
cdr3_nt: TGTGCCAGCAGCAGGGGGCGTCAGACTGAAGCTTTCTTT
cdr3_aa: CASSRGRQTEAFF

v_call: TRBV6-5
d_call: -
clone_size: -
j_call: TRBJ2-7
cdr3_nt: TGTGCCAGCAGTCGGGTCTCCTACGAGCAGTACTTC
cdr3_aa: CASSRVSYEQYF

v_call: TRBV11-2
d_call: TRBD1
clone_size: few
j_call: TRBJ2-2
cdr3_nt: TGTGCCAGCAGCTTTACAGGGGCCGGGGAGCTGTTTTTT
cdr3_aa: CASSFTGAGELFF

v_call: TRBV6-5
d_call: -
clone_size: -
j_call: TRBJ1-2
cdr3_nt: TGTGCCAGCAGTTCCGGGAACTATGGCTACACCTTC
cdr3_aa: CASSSGNYGYTF

v_call: TRBV9
d_call: TRBD2
clone_size: few
j_call: TRBJ2-2
cdr3_nt: TGTGCCAGCAGCCTCCGAGCGGGAGGGGACACCGGGGAGCTGTTTTTT
cdr3_aa: CASSLRAGGDTGELFF

v_call: TRBV30
d_call: -
clone_size: few
j_call: TRBJ1-1
cdr3_nt: TGTGCCTGGGCTCCGGGATCGGCTGAAGCTTTCTTT
cdr3_aa: CAWAPGSAEAFF

v_call: TRBV7-9
d_call: TRBD2
clone_size: few
j_call: TRBJ2-5
cdr3_nt: TGTGCCAGCAGCCAATATAGCGGGGAAGAGACCCAGTACTTC
cdr3_aa: CASSQYSGEETQYF

v_call: TRBV2
d_call: -
clone_size: -
j_call: TRBJ1-2
cdr3_nt: TGTGCCAGCAGTGAAGCTCGGCCAGGGGAGGGCTACACCTTC
cdr3_aa: CASSEARPGEGYTF

v_call: TRBV18
d_call: -
clone_size: -
j_call: TRBJ1-5
cdr3_nt: TGTGCCAGCTCACCGGGGGGGGGCGTAAGCAATCAGCCCCAGCATTTT
cdr3_aa: CASSPGGGVSNQPQHF

v_call: TRBV28
d_call: TRBD1
clone_size: -
j_call: TRBJ2-1
cdr3_nt: TGTGCCAGCAGTTCCCCACAGGGGTACAATGAGCAGTTCTTC
cdr3_aa: CASSSPQGYNEQFF

v_call: TRBV5-4
d_call: -
clone_size: -
j_call: TRBJ2-2
cdr3_nt: TGTGCCAGCAGCCGTACGGGACTTAACACCGGGGAGCTGTTTTTT
cdr3_aa: CASSRTGLNTGELFF

v_call: TRBV7-8
d_call: -
clone_size: -
j_call: TRBJ2-2
cdr3_nt: TGTGCCAGCAGCCCCAGGGGGGCCGGGGAGCTGTTTTTT
cdr3_aa: CASSPRGAGELFF

v_call: TRBV5-4
d_call: -
clone_size: -
j_call: TRBJ2-6
cdr3_nt: TGTGCCAGCAGCTTGGATAGAGCTGGGATGGGGGGCTCTGGGGCCAACGTCCTGACTTTC
cdr3_aa: CASSLDRAGMGGSGANVLTF

v_call: TRBV15
d_call: TRBD1
clone_size: -
j_call: TRBJ1-1
cdr3_nt: TGTGCCACCAGCTGGACGAGGACAGGGAAACCTTTCTTT
cdr3_aa: CATSWTRTGKPFF

v_call: TRBV28
d_call: -
clone_size: -
j_call: TRBJ1-5
cdr3_nt: TGTGCCAGCAACCCCGCAGGGGCTCGAAATCAGCCCCAGCATTTT
cdr3_aa: CASNPAGARNQPQHF

v_call: TRBV5-1
d_call: -
clone_size: -
j_call: TRBJ2-1
cdr3_nt: TGCGCCAGCAGCTTGGCCTCGGGAGCCCTGGGAGATGAGCAGTTCTTC
cdr3_aa: CASSLASGALGDEQFF

v_call: TRBV18
d_call: TRBD1
clone_size: -
j_call: TRBJ2-5
cdr3_nt: TGTGCCAGCTCACCACGGACAGGGAACCGAGAGACCCAGTACTTC
cdr3_aa: CASSPRTGNRETQYF

v_call: TRBV9
d_call: TRBD1
clone_size: few
j_call: TRBJ2-1
cdr3_nt: TGTGCCAGCAGCGTAGTCCCAGGGGGCGAGAATGAGCAGTTCTTC
cdr3_aa: CASSVVPGGENEQFF

v_call: TRBV28
d_call: -
clone_size: -
j_call: TRBJ1-2
cdr3_nt: TGTGCCAGCACCTTGCCCCCAGGGCAGCTTCTGAAGTTC
cdr3_aa: CASTLPPGQLLKF

v_call: TRBV7-2
d_call: TRBD1
clone_size: few
j_call: TRBJ2-5
cdr3_nt: TGTGCCAGCAGCTTCGGGACAGCAAAAGAGACCCAGTACTTC
cdr3_aa: CASSFGTAKETQYF

v_call: TRBV28
d_call: -
clone_size: many
j_call: TRBJ2-5
cdr3_nt: TGTGCCAGCAGTTTAGGTGGGAGACAAAAGACCCAGTACTTC
cdr3_aa: CASSLGGRQKTQYF

v_call: TRBV28
d_call: TRBD2
clone_size: -
j_call: TRBJ2-1
cdr3_nt: TGTGCCAGCAGTTTAAGGACTAGCGGTCTTCTGGTCGGTGAGCAGTTCTTC
cdr3_aa: CASSLRTSGLLVGEQFF

v_call: TRBV19
d_call: -
clone_size: -
j_call: TRBJ2-5
cdr3_nt: TGTGCCAGTAGTCGGGGGCTAGCGGAAGAGACCCAGTACTTC
cdr3_aa: CASSRGLAEETQYF

v_call: TRBV30
d_call: TRBD1
clone_size: -
j_call: TRBJ2-5
cdr3_nt: TGTGCCTGGAGGGACAGGGGGCGGGAGACCCAGTACTTC
cdr3_aa: CAWRDRGRETQYF

v_call: TRBV6-1
d_call: -
clone_size: -
j_call: TRBJ2-5
cdr3_nt: TGTGCCAGCAGTGGGAGGACAGATCAAGAGACCCAGTACTTC
cdr3_aa: CASSGRTDQETQYF

v_call: TRBV30
d_call: -
clone_size: few
j_call: TRBJ2-7
cdr3_nt: TGTGCCTGGAGTGTACCTCCAGGTTTGTACGAGCAGTACTTC
cdr3_aa: CAWSVPPGLYEQYF

v_call: TRBV5-8
d_call: TRBD2
clone_size: many
j_call: TRBJ2-2
cdr3_nt: TGTGCCAGCAGACAAAGAAGTGGCGGGAGATACTCCGGGGAGCTGTTTTTT
cdr3_aa: CASRQRSGGRYSGELFF

v_call: TRBV29-1
d_call: -
clone_size: -
j_call: TRBJ1-1
cdr3_nt: TGCAGCGTTGAATACAGCATGAACACTGAAGCTTTCTTT
cdr3_aa: CSVEYSMNTEAFF

v_call: TRBV29-1
d_call: -
clone_size: -
j_call: TRBJ1-1
cdr3_nt: TGCAGCGTTGATCGGACAGCAAAAGCTTTCTTT
cdr3_aa: CSVDRTAKAFF

v_call: TRBV7-9
d_call: -
clone_size: few
j_call: TRBJ2-1
cdr3_nt: TGTGCCAGCAGCTTACTGGGGGAGGAGAATGAGCAGTTCTTC
cdr3_aa: CASSLLGEENEQFF

v_call: TRBV7-2
d_call: TRBD2
clone_size: many
j_call: TRBJ2-1
cdr3_nt: TGTGCCAGCAGCTTAGGGGGGACTAGCGGGACCAATGAGCAGTTCTTC
cdr3_aa: CASSLGGTSGTNEQFF

v_call: TRBV6-1
d_call: TRBD1
clone_size: few
j_call: TRBJ2-5
cdr3_nt: TGTGCCATCACTTCAACGATGGACAGGGTCGAGACCCAGTACTTC
cdr3_aa: CAITSTMDRVETQYF

v_call: TRBV19
d_call: -
clone_size: few
j_call: TRBJ2-5
cdr3_nt: TGTGCCAGTAGTATAGTGCTGGGGCCGAGGGAGACCCAGTACTTC
cdr3_aa: CASSIVLGPRETQYF

v_call: TRBV28
d_call: TRBD2
clone_size: -
j_call: TRBJ2-1
cdr3_nt: TGTGCCTCAAAGCTAGCGGACTCCAATGAGCAGTTCTTC
cdr3_aa: CASKLADSNEQFF

v_call: TRBV7-2
d_call: TRBD1
clone_size: -
j_call: TRBJ2-7
cdr3_nt: TGTGCCAGCAGCTTAGCGAAGGACAGGGCCTACGAGCAGTACTTC
cdr3_aa: CASSLAKDRAYEQYF

v_call: TRBV10-3
d_call: TRBD2
clone_size: -
j_call: TRBJ2-1
cdr3_nt: TGTGCCACGCGGGAGGGAGTTGATGAGCAGTTCTTC
cdr3_aa: CATREGVDEQFF

v_call: TRBV28
d_call: TRBD2
clone_size: few
j_call: TRBJ2-1
cdr3_nt: TGTGCCAGCAGTTTCGGAGCGGGAGTCCCTTACAATGAGCAGTTCTTC
cdr3_aa: CASSFGAGVPYNEQFF

v_call: TRBV25-1
d_call: -
clone_size: -
j_call: TRBJ1-4
cdr3_nt: TGTGCCAGCAGCGACGTTGGCGGGGACGGGAGGAAACTGTTTTTT
cdr3_aa: CASSDVGGDGRKLFF

v_call: TRBV14
d_call: -
clone_size: -
j_call: TRBJ2-5
cdr3_nt: TGTGCCAGCAGCCAAGGCCTCTCGGGGGCCCAGTACTTC
cdr3_aa: CASSQGLSGAQYF

v_call: TRBV6-6
d_call: TRBD2
clone_size: few
j_call: TRBJ2-1
cdr3_nt: TGTGCCAGCAGTCGAGGACTAGCGGGAAACAATGAGCAGTTCTTC
cdr3_aa: CASSRGLAGNNEQFF

v_call: TRBV30
d_call: TRBD2
clone_size: -
j_call: TRBJ2-2
cdr3_nt: TGTGCCTGGAGTGTTGCTAGCGGGAGACATGGCGGGGAGCTGTTTTTT
cdr3_aa: CAWSVASGRHGGELFF

v_call: TRBV25-1
d_call: TRBD1
clone_size: -
j_call: TRBJ1-2
cdr3_nt: TGTGCCAGCAGTGGGGACAGGGATGGCTACACCTTC
cdr3_aa: CASSGDRDGYTF

v_call: TRBV18
d_call: -
clone_size: -
j_call: TRBJ1-1
cdr3_nt: TGTGCCAGCTCACCACTCGGCAGGGCCACTGAAGCTTTCTTT
cdr3_aa: CASSPLGRATEAFF

v_call: TRBV4-2
d_call: TRBD2
clone_size: -
j_call: TRBJ2-7
cdr3_nt: TGTGCCAGCAGCCACGGGACTAGCGAGTACGAGCAGTACTTC
cdr3_aa: CASSHGTSEYEQYF

v_call: TRBV25-1
d_call: TRBD1
clone_size: few
j_call: TRBJ2-3
cdr3_nt: TGTGCCAGCGGTCGACAGGGGGCGGATACGCAGTATTTT
cdr3_aa: CASGRQGADTQYF